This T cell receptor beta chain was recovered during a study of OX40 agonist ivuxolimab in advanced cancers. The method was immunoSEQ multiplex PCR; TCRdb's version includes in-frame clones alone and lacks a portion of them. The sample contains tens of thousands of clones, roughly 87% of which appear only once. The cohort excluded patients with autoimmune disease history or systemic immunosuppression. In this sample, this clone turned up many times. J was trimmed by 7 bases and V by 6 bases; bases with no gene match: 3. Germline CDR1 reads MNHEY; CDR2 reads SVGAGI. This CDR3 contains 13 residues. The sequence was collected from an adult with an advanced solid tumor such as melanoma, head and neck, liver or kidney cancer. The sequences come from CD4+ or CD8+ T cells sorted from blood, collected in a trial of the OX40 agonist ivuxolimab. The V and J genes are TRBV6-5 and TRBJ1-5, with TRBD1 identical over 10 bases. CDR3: CASRGDRGQPQHF. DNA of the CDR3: TGTGCCAGCAGGGGGGACAGGGGCCAGCCCCAGCATTTT.